What follows is one T cell receptor beta chain and its context. This sample was included in a study of cytotoxic CD8 clonotypes in ibrutinib-treated CLL. Turning to the study itself: On average, more than 85,000 productive rearrangements and under 300,000 productive templates per sample.

Method: immunoSEQ multiplex PCR; TCRdb's copy keeps in-frame clones and lacks some. This table has just over 200,000 clones, just over 70% appearing once. Looked up from germline, CDR1 is LNHDA and CDR2 is SQIVND (reference sequence). The V end lost 6 bases, the J end lost 0 bases, and 9 bases lay between the germline ends. This CDR3 is 14 amino acids long. Sequencing was performed on PBMCs, taken after 12 months of ibrutinib treatment. This TCR derives from a human donor with chronic lymphocytic leukemia. The chain links TRBV19 to TRBJ1-3; no definite D call. The CDR3 DNA sequence: TGTGCCAGTAGGCCGGAGCCCTCTGGAAACACCATATATTTT. Amino acid sequence: CASRPEPSGNTIYF.